A selection of T cell receptor beta chains follows, all from one sample in a study of high-grade serous ovarian cancer treatment subgroups. The protocol was immunoSEQ multiplex PCR, while the TCRdb copy is restricted to in-frame clones and leaves out a portion. The data hold about 12,000 clones, with around 90% observed a single time. Source material: tumor tissue. These receptors originate from a human donor with high-grade serous ovarian cancer. The CDR3 runs from the conserved cysteine through the conserved F or W. The order of the fields is D gene, V gene, clone size, J gene, CDR3 DNA, CDR3 protein. A D gene is named only where the DNA matches it firmly. For some rows the clone size is stated as once, few or many, or as a class when expanded; others skip it.

NA	TRBV7-2	NA	TRBJ2-1	TGTGCCAGCAGCTTAGGCAGGGGACGCAATGAGCAGTTCTTC	CASSLGRGRNEQFF
NA	TRBV28	once	TRBJ2-3	TGTGCCAGCACCCTTAAGGCCACAGATACGCAGTATTTT	CASTLKATDTQYF
NA	TRBV28	NA	TRBJ2-1	TGTGCCAGCAGTCCCGAGGGTGGGGCCGCCTACAATGAGCAGTTCTTC	CASSPEGGAAYNEQFF
NA	TRBV6-5	NA	TRBJ1-2	TGTGCCAGCAGTCCTGAAGCTAATTTCTATGGCTACACCTTC	CASSPEANFYGYTF
NA	TRBV28	NA	TRBJ2-2	TGTGCCAGCAGTTTATTAGGAGGGGCCACCGGGGAGCTGTTTTTT	CASSLLGGATGELFF
TRBD1	TRBV6-1	NA	TRBJ2-5	TGTGCCAGCAGTGCCGAAGGGGGACAGGGGTTGACCCAGTACTTC	CASSAEGGQGLTQYF
NA	TRBV6-6	NA	TRBJ1-1	TGTGCCAGCAGTCCTCAGGGGTATGAAGCTTTCTTT	CASSPQGYEAFF
TRBD1	TRBV7-9	NA	TRBJ1-2	TGTGCCAGCAGCTTAGCTGGGACAGGGGATGGCTACACCTTC	CASSLAGTGDGYTF
TRBD1	TRBV6-1	once	TRBJ1-5	TGTGCCAGCAGAGGGACAGGGGGTGTCAATCAGCCCCAGCATTTT	CASRGTGGVNQPQHF
NA	TRBV6-1	NA	TRBJ1-1	TGTGCCAGCCATCCCCTGGGGGGCTCGTACACTGAAGCTTTCTTT	CASHPLGGSYTEAFF
TRBD2	TRBV10-3	NA	TRBJ2-6	TGTGCCATCAGTGGCCGTGGGAGGGAAGGGGCCAACGTCCTGACTTTC	CAISGRGREGANVLTF
NA	TRBV9	NA	TRBJ2-2	TGTGCCAGCAGCGCAGGGGCCGGGGAGCTGTTTTTT	CASSAGAGELFF
NA	TRBV6-1	NA	TRBJ1-6	TGTGCCAGCAGTGATTCCGGGAGCTATTCACCCCTCCACTTT	CASSDSGSYSPLHF
NA	TRBV6-5	NA	TRBJ1-1	TGTGCCAGCAGTTACTCCGGTGGTGGCACTGAAGCTTTCTTT	CASSYSGGGTEAFF
NA	TRBV5-6	NA	TRBJ1-2	TGTGCCAGCAGCTTGGGGGTCAGAACGAGCTATGGCTACACCTTC	CASSLGVRTSYGYTF
NA	TRBV6-1	NA	TRBJ2-1	TGTGCCAGCAGTGAACCGGGACCCTGGGAGCAGTTCTTC	CASSEPGPWEQFF